This section outlines one T cell receptor (beta chain) sequence together with its context. This entry is derived from a study of blood T cells in healthy people across ages. This CDR3 is built from 16 residues. V shed 7 bases and J 4 bases; nucleotides not matched to a gene: 10. Next came a second PCR, run for about 7 to 12 cycles, which used a sample-barcoded 5' primer along with a J-beta primer mix. A template-switch adaptor with 12 random nucleotides tagged each cDNA molecule. TCRdb redid the calling of the 5' RACE reads with MiXCR, one entry per CDR3 protein. The sample yields hundreds of thousands of distinct CDR3 sequences, roughly 44% seen once.

The source of this sequence is a man aged 55 to 70 in good health. Sample: blood. The chain couples TRBV12-3 or TRBV12-4 to TRBJ2-2; 9 bases agree with TRBD2. This chain's CDR3 is CASIPELAGSTGELFF. The CDR3 coding sequence is TGTGCCAGCATTCCGGAGCTAGCGGGATCCACCGGGGAGCTGTTTTTT.